This TCR beta chain emerged from a study of response to subunit inactivated influenza vaccine. Study-wide points: It was suggested by the authors that few new T cells are recruited by each seasonal influenza vaccination.

The CDR3 contains 16 residues. V gave up 0 bases and J gave up 7 bases; unmatched junction bases: 8. Germline CDR1 is DFQATT and CDR2 is SNEGSKA (reference sequence). TCRdb re-derived calls from the RT-PCR reads in MiXCR, one entry per CDR3 protein. The top ten clones hold around 33% of a sample with about 180,000 distinct CDR3 sequences, around 10% of them seen once. Only a few counts were recorded for this clonotype. Its cognate antigen is unknown. The receptor comes from a man aged 45-69 years who received an inactivated influenza vaccine. The chain joins TRBV20-1 to TRBJ1-6; 8 bases match TRBD1. The sequencing here drew on CD8+ T cells sorted from PBMCs, taken less than 25 months after vaccination. The CDR3 DNA reads as TGCAGTGCTAGAGACCCTTCTACAGGGGGGAATTCACCCCTCCACTTT. Translated: CSARDPSTGGNSPLHF.